Below, one T cell receptor beta chain is given with its context. Its antigen is unknown. A much larger clone lies one base from this, so it may be a read error. The V gene end was trimmed by 8 bases and the J gene end by 7 bases; junction bases not matched to a gene: 14. The CDR3 covers 15 residues. CDR1 is SEHNR, CDR2 FQNEAQ, per germline (reference sequence). The sample is drawn from a study of shared clonotypes between healthy human individuals. Sequencing was performed with immunoSEQ multiplex PCR; in TCRdb, only in-frame clones are kept and a portion is missing. Among around 200,000 clones, over 50% were seen once, and the ten largest hold roughly a tenth. Study results and caveats: The small donor group covered limited genetic and exposure diversity.

Sequenced: memory CD4+ T cells sorted from blood. Subset reported: CD45RA-negative fraction. This TCR was sampled from a man aged 25-40 years in good health. The chain recombines TRBV7-9 with TRBJ2-1; 7 positions match TRBD1. CDR3 in DNA: TGTGCCAGCCCCATAGAGACAGGGAGATCAAATGAGCAGTTCTTC. Protein: CASPIETGRSNEQFF.